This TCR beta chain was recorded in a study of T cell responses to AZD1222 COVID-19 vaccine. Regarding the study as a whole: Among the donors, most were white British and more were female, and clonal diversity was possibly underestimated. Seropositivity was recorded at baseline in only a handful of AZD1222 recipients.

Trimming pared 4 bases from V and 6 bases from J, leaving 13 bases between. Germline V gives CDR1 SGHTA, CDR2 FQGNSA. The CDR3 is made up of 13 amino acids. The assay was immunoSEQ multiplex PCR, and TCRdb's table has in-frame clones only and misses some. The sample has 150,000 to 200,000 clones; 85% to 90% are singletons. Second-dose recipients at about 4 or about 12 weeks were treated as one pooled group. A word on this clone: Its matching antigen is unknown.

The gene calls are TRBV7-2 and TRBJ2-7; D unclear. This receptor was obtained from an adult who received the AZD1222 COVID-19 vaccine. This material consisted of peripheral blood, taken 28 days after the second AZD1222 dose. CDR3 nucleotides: TGTGCCAGCAGCTCCTCCTATTTACTCGAGCAGTACTTC. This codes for CASSSSYLLEQYF.